The 25 T cell receptor beta chains below were found in one sample sequenced in a study of shared clonotypes between healthy human individuals. Assay: immunoSEQ multiplex PCR; the TCRdb copy retains only in-frame clones and omits some. The sample has about 2.4 million clones; just over 90% are singletons. Input material: naive CD4+ T cells sorted from blood. The subset is: CD45RA+ positively selected. These receptor sequences come from a man aged 18 to 29 in good health.

The chain joins TRBV6-6 to TRBJ2-7; 7 nucleotides line up with TRBD1. The V gene end was trimmed by 6 bases and the J gene end by 1 base; junction bases not matched to a gene: 9. CDR1 is MNHNY and CDR2 is SVGAGI in the germline V gene (reference sequence). There are 15 residues in the CDR3. CDR3 nucleotides: TGTGCCAGCAGCCCTAGGGACAGCGCATCCTACGAGCAGTACTTC. It yields the protein CASSPRDSASYEQYF.

The CDR3 sequence: CASNWGAYGEKLFF. Written as DNA, the CDR3 is TGTGCCAGCAACTGGGGGGCGTATGGGGAAAAACTGTTTTTT. The chain carries TRBV7-2 and TRBJ1-4, with D perhaps TRBD1 (6 bases). Germline-derived CDR1 and CDR2 are SGHTA and FQGNSA. The V and J ends lost 7 bases and 8 bases respectively, with 17 bases between them. This CDR3 spans 14 amino acids.

Remarks on this clone: The germline gene is not matched at one end of the junction; a read error may be the cause. The rearrangement links TRBV5-1 to TRBJ1-1; 10 nucleotides agree with TRBD1. The CDR3 runs 14 residues. CDR1 and CDR2 from the germline V gene are SGHRS and YFSETQ. In DNA, the CDR3 is TGCGCCAGCAGGTCGACAGGGGGCGCGGGTGAAACTTTCTTT. Translation gives CASRSTGGAGETFF.

The chain is built from TRBV5-1 and TRBJ1-1; the D gene is possibly TRBD1 (6 bases). Germline assignment: CDR1 SGHRS and CDR2 YFSETQ. V was shortened by 4 bases and J by 10 bases, with 17 bases between the two germline ends. The CDR3 is made up of 13 amino acids. The CDR3 region is CASSPGGQDRAFF. CDR3 nucleotide sequence: TGCGCCAGCAGCCCGGGGGGGCAGGACAGAGCTTTCTTT.

This clone was detected only a few times. The chain combines TRBV7-9 with TRBJ1-2; D is ambiguous. Per the germline V gene, CDR1 is SEHNR and CDR2 is FQNEAQ (reference sequence). Deletions cut 4 bases from V and 0 bases from J, with 12 bases between. This CDR3 is built from 15 residues. The CDR3 DNA sequence: TGTGCCAGCAGCTCCCTACCGCCAGCTAACTATGGCTACACCTTC. This gives the protein CASSSLPPANYGYTF.

The gene calls are TRBV4-2 and TRBJ2-5, with 7 bases fitting TRBD2. The DNA end favors TRBJ2-7, so the J call may be wrong. This CDR3 spans 15 amino acids. The germline CDR1 and CDR2 sequences are LGHNA and YNFKEQ. The CDR3 region has the DNA TGTGCCAGCAGCCAAGGCGATGCGGGGGAATACGAGCAGTACTTC. This sequence encodes CASSQGDAGEYEQYF.

This rearrangement joins TRBV19 to TRBJ2-1; D assignment may be TRBD1 or TRBD2 (6 bases each). The CDR3 length is 15 residues. V gave up 7 bases and J gave up 3 bases, with 16 bases separating them. The germline V gene encodes CDR1 LNHDA and CDR2 SQIVND (reference sequence). The CDR3 bases are TGTGCCAGTACCGCCCTAGGGGGGAACTACAATGAGCAGTTCTTC. Translating gives CASTALGGNYNEQFF. Full variable domain (remainder filled in from reference TRBV19 and TRBJ2-1): DGGITQSPKYLFRKEGQNVTLSCEQNLNHDAMYWYRQDPGQGLRLIYYSQIVNDFQKGDIAEGYSVSREKKESFPLTVTSAQKNPTAFYLCASTALGGNYNEQFFGPGTRLTVL.

About this clone: This specimen includes other DNA sequences encoding the same CDR3. The V gene is TRBV18, the J gene TRBJ2-5; the match to TRBD2 covers 10 bases. The germline V gene encodes CDR1 KGHSH and CDR2 LQKENI. The V segment lost 6 bases and the J segment 5 bases; nucleotides outside the gene matches: 6. This CDR3 region has 14 residues. The CDR3: CASSLLAGVETQYF. CDR3 nucleotides: TGTGCCAGCTCCTTGCTAGCGGGAGTTGAGACCCAGTACTTC.

The chain is built from TRBV9 and TRBJ2-2; TRBD2 matches 10 bases. V shed 0 bases and J 2 bases; nucleotides not matched to a gene: 4. This CDR3 is 17 amino acids long. The germline V gene encodes CDR1 SGDLS and CDR2 YYNGEE. CDR3 coding DNA: TGTGCCAGCAGCGTAGCTCTAGCGGGGGTAAACACCGGGGAGCTGTTTTTT. It specifies CASSVALAGVNTGELFF. The full variable domain, its missing parts supplied by reference TRBV9 and TRBJ2-2, is DSGVTQTPKHLITATGQRVTLRCSPRSGDLSVYWYQQSLDQGLQFLIQYYNGEERAKGNILERFSAQQFPDLHSELNLSSLELGDSALYFCASSVALAGVNTGELFFGEGSRLTVL.

The genes are TRBV7-6 and TRBJ2-5; 7 bases are a match to TRBD2. Germline V gene sequence: CDR1 SGHVS, CDR2 FNYEAQ. V shed 5 bases, J shed 3 bases, and the junction held 12 bases outside the gene matches. CDR3 length: 16 amino acids. CDR3 in DNA: TGTGCCAGCAGCGTGGGAGTAGCGGGTTCGGAAGAGACCCAGTACTTC. It encodes CASSVGVAGSEETQYF.

The J gene is TRBJ2-3, the V gene TRBV5-1, with D maybe TRBD2 (6 bases). Trimming cost V 0 bases and J 0 bases, with 11 bases left between them. Germline loops: CDR1 SGHRS, CDR2 YFSETQ. The CDR3 consists of 16 residues. CDR3 residues: CASSLARGLSTDTQYF. The CDR3, as DNA: TGCGCCAGCAGCTTGGCCCGGGGGTTAAGCACAGATACGCAGTATTTT.

The chain carries TRBV4-1 and TRBJ2-3, with TRBD1 identical over 9 bases. The ends lost 2 bases at V and 4 bases at J; junction bases unmatched: 4. This CDR3 comprises 15 residues. The germline V gene has CDR1 MGHRA and CDR2 YSYEKL. As DNA, the CDR3 is TGCGCCAGCAGCCAACCAGGACAGGGGTCAGATACGCAGTATTTT. The encoded protein is CASSQPGQGSDTQYF.

The chain links TRBV18 to TRBJ2-7, with D possibly being TRBD1 or TRBD2 (6 bases each). The CDR3 spans 14 residues. The germline V gene encodes CDR1 KGHSH and CDR2 LQKENI. V was shortened by 4 bases and J by 8 bases, with 18 bases between the two germline ends. The CDR3 sequence is CASSLRDTGLQQYF. The CDR3 coding sequence is TGTGCCAGCTCACTCCGGGACACCGGACTACAGCAGTACTTC.

The V call is TRBV28, the J call TRBJ2-3, with D tentatively TRBD2 (5 bases). Germline CDR1 reads MDHEN; CDR2 reads SYDVKM. The length of the CDR3 is 15 residues. V was trimmed by 7 bases and J by 0 bases, leaving 14 bases between them. CDR3 sequence reads: CASKESGYSTDTQYF. The CDR3 DNA reads TGTGCCAGCAAGGAGAGCGGTTATAGCACAGATACGCAGTATTTT.

V gene TRBV27 combines with J gene TRBJ2-2, with TRBD1 as a possible D gene (6 bases). Germline V gives CDR1 MNHEY, CDR2 SMNVEV (reference sequence). This CDR3 spans 14 amino acids. With 5 bases removed from V and 0 bases from J, the gap between germline ends came to 7 bases. The CDR3 nucleotides are TGTGCCAGCAGTGACAGGCCGAACACCGGGGAGCTGTTTTTT. Translation: CASSDRPNTGELFF.

The V gene is TRBV5-1, the J gene TRBJ2-2; 7 bases align to TRBD1. The CDR3 consists of 18 residues. CDR1 is SGHRS, CDR2 YFSETQ, per germline. After removal of 1 base from V and 0 bases from J, the junction contained 9 bases not matched to a gene. The CDR3, as DNA: TGCGCCAGCAGCTTGCTGGGACAGAGAGATACGAACACCGGGGAGCTGTTTTTT. This encodes CASSLLGQRDTNTGELFF.

This chain uses TRBV18 with TRBJ2-7; D may match TRBD1 or TRBD2 (6 bases each). CDR3 length: 16 residues. V was pared by 2 bases and J by 3 bases, with 17 bases between. CDR1 KGHSH and CDR2 LQKENI come from the germline V gene. In DNA, the CDR3 is TGTGCCAGCTCACCAGCGAGGCCCGGGGGACACTACGAGCAGTACTTC. Residues: CASSPARPGGHYEQYF.

Concerning this clone: The same CDR3 can be traced to other DNA sequences in this sample. The rearrangement joins TRBV7-2 to TRBJ2-6, with D unresolved. V was shortened by 1 base and J by 0 bases, with 4 bases between the two germline ends. The CDR3 consists of 15 residues. Germline V gives CDR1 SGHTA, CDR2 FQGNSA. The CDR3 DNA follows: TGTGCCAGCAGCTTAGACGGCTCTGGGGCCAACGTCCTGACTTTC. Amino acids: CASSLDGSGANVLTF.

Notes on this clone: Additional DNA sequences in this sample encode the identical CDR3. Written as DNA, the CDR3 is TGCAGTGCCAGACTAGGCTACGAGCAGTACTTC. The encoded protein is CSARLGYEQYF. The chain employs TRBV20-1 and TRBJ2-7, with D tentatively TRBD2 (6 bases). Per the germline V gene, CDR1 is DFQATT and CDR2 is SNEGSKA (reference sequence). The CDR3 loop spans 11 amino acids. Trimming cost V 6 bases and J 3 bases, with 9 bases left between them.

The chain combines TRBV2 with TRBJ2-2, with D uncertain. Trimming cost V 2 bases and J 6 bases, with 13 bases left between them. The CDR3 runs 15 residues. Germline V CDR1 and CDR2: SNHLY, FYNNEI. The CDR3, as DNA: TGTGCCAGCAGTGAACTAACTACCACCCCCGGGGAGCTGTTTTTT. It is translated as CASSELTTTPGELFF.

J is TRBJ2-5 and V is TRBV18; 8 positions agree with TRBD1. The CDR3 is made up of 15 amino acids. Germline CDR1 is KGHSH and CDR2 is LQKENI. The ends lost 4 bases at V and 3 bases at J; junction bases unmatched: 7. This chain's CDR3 is CASSRDRRSKETQYF. The CDR3 nucleotides read TGTGCCAGCTCACGGGACAGGAGATCTAAAGAGACCCAGTACTTC.

This clone was detected only once. CDR3: CAISESLVGNTEAFF. The CDR3 bases are TGTGCCATCAGTGAGTCACTGGTGGGGAACACTGAAGCTTTCTTT. The V gene is TRBV10-3, the J gene TRBJ1-1; D remains ambiguous. Trimming stripped 0 bases from V and 1 base from J, with 9 bases between. This CDR3 has 15 residues. Germline V gene sequence: CDR1 ENHRY, CDR2 SYGVKD.

The DNA of the CDR3 is TGTGCCAGTAGTTTCCCCGGACAGGGGGATCAGCCCCAGCATTTT. This codes for CASSFPGQGDQPQHF. The chain joins TRBV19 to TRBJ1-5; 10 nucleotides match TRBD1. Germline-derived CDR1 and CDR2 are LNHDA and SQIVND (reference sequence). With V trimmed by 5 bases and J by 5 bases, 6 bases remained unmatched. The CDR3 is 15 residues long.

The chain combines TRBV5-4 with TRBJ1-1, with D unresolved. This CDR3 is built from 14 residues. Germline V lookup: CDR1 SGHNT, CDR2 YYREEE (reference sequence). V was trimmed by 2 bases and J by 5 bases, leaving 13 bases between them. CDR3 bases: TGTGCCAGCAGCTTCAACGGAGGAGGGACTGAAGCTTTCTTT. Translation gives CASSFNGGGTEAFF.

The chain is built from TRBV4-1 and TRBJ1-4; TRBD1 agrees at 7 bases. The CDR3 has 15 amino acids. Trimming at V came to 1 base and at J to 7 bases, leaving 6 bases not matched to a gene. Germline V gene lookup returns CDR1 MGHRA and CDR2 YSYEKL. CDR3 in DNA: TGCGCCAGCAGCCAAGTGGGGACAGTGGGTGAAAAACTGTTTTTT. Translated: CASSQVGTVGEKLFF.